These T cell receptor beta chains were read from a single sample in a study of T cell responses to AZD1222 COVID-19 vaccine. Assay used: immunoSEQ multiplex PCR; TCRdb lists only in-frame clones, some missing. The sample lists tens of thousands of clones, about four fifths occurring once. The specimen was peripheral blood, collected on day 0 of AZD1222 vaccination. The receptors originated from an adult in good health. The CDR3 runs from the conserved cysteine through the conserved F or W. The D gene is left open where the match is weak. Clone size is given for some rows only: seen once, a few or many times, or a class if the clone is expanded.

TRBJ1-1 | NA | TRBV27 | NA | TGTGCCAGCAGTCCCCTCGGGGGTACCGAAGCTTTCTTT | CASSPLGGTEAFF
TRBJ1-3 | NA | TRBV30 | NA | TGTGCCTGTCGCGAGTGGGCCTCTGGAAACACCATATATTTT | CACREWASGNTIYF
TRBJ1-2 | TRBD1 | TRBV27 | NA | TGTGCCAGCAGACAGACAGGGGGCGATGGCTACACCTTC | CASRQTGGDGYTF
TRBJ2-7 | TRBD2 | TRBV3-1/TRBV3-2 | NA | TGTGCCAGCAGCCCCCCACCGGGGGGGAGCTCCTACGAGCAGTACTTC | CASSPPPGGSSYEQYF
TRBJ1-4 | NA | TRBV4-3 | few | TGCGCCAGCAGCCAGGGACATTGGGAAAAACTGTTTTTT | CASSQGHWEKLFF
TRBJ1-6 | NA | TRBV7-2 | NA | TGTGCCAGTACGTTAGGAAATTCACCCCTCCACTTT | CASTLGNSPLHF
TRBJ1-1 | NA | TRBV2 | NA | TGTGCCACATTGGGCGACACTGAAGCTTTCTTT | CATLGDTEAFF
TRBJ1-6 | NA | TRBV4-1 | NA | TGCGCCAGCAGCCAAAACAGGGATTCACCCCTCCACTTT | CASSQNRDSPLHF
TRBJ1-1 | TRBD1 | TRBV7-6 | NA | TGTGCCAGCAGTCAGGGGGGGCGAACTGAAGCTTTCTTT | CASSQGGRTEAFF
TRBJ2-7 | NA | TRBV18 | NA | TGTGCCAGCTCACCCCCGGTGGGGGCGCTGGGAGAGCAGTACTTC | CASSPPVGALGEQYF
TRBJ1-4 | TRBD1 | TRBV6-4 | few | TGTGCCAGCACTAAGGGACAGGGTAATGAAAAACTGTTTTTT | CASTKGQGNEKLFF
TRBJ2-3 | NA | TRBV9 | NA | TGTGCCAGCAGCGTAACCATAATGAGGGGCACAGATACGCAGTATTTT | CASSVTIMRGTDTQYF
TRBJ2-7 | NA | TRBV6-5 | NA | TGTGCCAGCAGTTCCCCGCGCCAGGGGTCCTACGAGCAGTACTTC | CASSSPRQGSYEQYF
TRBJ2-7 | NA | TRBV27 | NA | TGTGCCAGCAGTTTATCTGCCGGGACATATGGGGGCGCGCGGTACTTC | CASSLSAGTYGGARYF
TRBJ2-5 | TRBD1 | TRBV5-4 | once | TGTGCCAGCAGCCCCGGGACAGGGATTGGGGGAGAGACCCAGTACTTC | CASSPGTGIGGETQYF
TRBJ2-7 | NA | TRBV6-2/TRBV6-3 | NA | TGTGCCAGCAGTTATAACGGCTACGAGCAGTACTTC | CASSYNGYEQYF
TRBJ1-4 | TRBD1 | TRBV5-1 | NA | TGCGCCAGCAGTTTCTCGGGACAGAGAAATGAAAAACTGTTTTTT | CASSFSGQRNEKLFF
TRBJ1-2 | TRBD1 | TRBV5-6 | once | TGTGCCAGCAGACGTGGGACAGGGGTTGGTGGCTACACCTTC | CASRRGTGVGGYTF
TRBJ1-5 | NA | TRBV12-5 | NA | TGTGCTAGTGGTTTGGACAGCCAGCCCCAGCATTTT | CASGLDSQPQHF
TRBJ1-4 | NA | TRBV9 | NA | TGTGCCAGCAGCGTAGCCGGGAGAGAAAATGAAAAACTGTTTTTT | CASSVAGRENEKLFF
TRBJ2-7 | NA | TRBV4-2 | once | TGTGCCAGCAGCCAAGATTACTCCCGGTCCTACGAGCAGTACTTC | CASSQDYSRSYEQYF
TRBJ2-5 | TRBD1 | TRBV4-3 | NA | TGCGCCAGCAGCCAAGACGGCACAGGGGGAGAAGAGACCCAGTACTTC | CASSQDGTGGEETQYF
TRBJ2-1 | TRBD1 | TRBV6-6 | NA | TGTGCCAGCAGTCGACCGGGACAGGGGCGAAATGAGCAGTTCTTC | CASSRPGQGRNEQFF
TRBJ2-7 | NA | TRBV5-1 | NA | TGCGCCACCCGGACAGAACCTTCCTACGAGCAGTACTTC | CATRTEPSYEQYF
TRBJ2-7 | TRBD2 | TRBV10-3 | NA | TGTGCCATCAGTCCGGGACTAGCGGGGGTAGAGCAGTACTTC | CAISPGLAGVEQYF
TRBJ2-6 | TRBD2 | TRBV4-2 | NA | TGTGCCAGCAGTCGAACCGGGACTAGCGGGGAGGGTGGGGCCAACGTCCTGACTTTC | CASSRTGTSGEGGANVLTF
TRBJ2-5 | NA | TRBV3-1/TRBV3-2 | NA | TGTGCCAGCAGCCAAGATTTGGAACAAGAGACCCAGTACTTC | CASSQDLEQETQYF
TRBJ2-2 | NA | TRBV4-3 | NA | TGCGCCAGCAGCCAGAGCTGGCAGGGTTCCGGGGAGCTGTTTTTT | CASSQSWQGSGELFF
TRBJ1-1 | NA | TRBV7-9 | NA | TGTGCCAGCAGCTTAAAACAGGGAGTTTTGGTCACTGAAGCTTTCTTT | CASSLKQGVLVTEAFF
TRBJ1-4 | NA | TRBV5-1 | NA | TGCGCCAGCAGAAATGAAGTAGAGGAAAAACTGTTTTTT | CASRNEVEEKLFF
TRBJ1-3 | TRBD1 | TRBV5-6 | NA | TGTGCCAGCAGTACCGGGACAGGGGGCTTTTCTGGAAACACCATATATTTT | CASSTGTGGFSGNTIYF
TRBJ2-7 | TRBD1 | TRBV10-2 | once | TGCGCCAGCACCTCGACAGGGAGCTCCTACGAGCAGTACTTC | CASTSTGSSYEQYF
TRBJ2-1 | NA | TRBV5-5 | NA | TGTGCCAGCAGCAGCCTTACAGGGAGCAATGAGCAGTTCTTC | CASSSLTGSNEQFF
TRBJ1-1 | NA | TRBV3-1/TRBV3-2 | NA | TGTGCCAGCAGCCAGGGCGGAAACACTGAAGCTTTCTTT | CASSQGGNTEAFF
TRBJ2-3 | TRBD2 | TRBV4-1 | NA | TGCGCCAGCAGCCAAGAAAAATGGTCGAGGCTAGCGGGGAGGGATACGCAGTATTTT | CASSQEKWSRLAGRDTQYF
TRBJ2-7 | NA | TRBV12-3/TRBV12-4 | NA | TGTGCCAGCGCTAGGGTGACGGACGAGCAGTACTTC | CASARVTDEQYF
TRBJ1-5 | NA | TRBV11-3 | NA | TGTGCCAGTCCGAACGCAGGGGATCAGCCCCAGCATTTT | CASPNAGDQPQHF
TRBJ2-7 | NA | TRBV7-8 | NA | TGTGCCAGCAGCCTCGACACCCTATACGAGCAGTACTTC | CASSLDTLYEQYF
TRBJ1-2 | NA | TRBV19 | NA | TGTGCCAGTAGTATATCTAGAAGTGGACACCTCTATGGCTACACCTTC | CASSISRSGHLYGYTF
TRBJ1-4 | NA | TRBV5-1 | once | TGCGCCAGCAGCCCGGGTTGGGGGCGGGATGAAAAACTGTTTTTT | CASSPGWGRDEKLFF
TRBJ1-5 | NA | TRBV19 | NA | TGTGCCAGTAGTATAGGGGCCCCCGGGAGTCAGCCCCAGCATTTT | CASSIGAPGSQPQHF
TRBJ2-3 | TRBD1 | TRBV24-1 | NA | TGTGCCACCAGTGATCGGGACAGGGGGACAGATACGCAGTATTTT | CATSDRDRGTDTQYF
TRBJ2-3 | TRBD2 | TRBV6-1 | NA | TGTGCCAGCAGTGATTTTAGCGGGGGGGCGACGCAGTATTTT | CASSDFSGGATQYF
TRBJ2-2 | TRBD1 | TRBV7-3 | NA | TGTGCCAGCAGCTTAAGCGGGACAGGGGTGTACACCGGGGAGCTGTTTTTT | CASSLSGTGVYTGELFF
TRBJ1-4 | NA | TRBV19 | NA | TGTGCCAGTAGTATGCAGGAGACTAATGAAAAACTGTTTTTT | CASSMQETNEKLFF
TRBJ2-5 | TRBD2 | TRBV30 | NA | TGTGCCTGGAGTGTATATGTCCCCGGGACTAGCGGGGGCGGGGAGACCCAGTACTTC | CAWSVYVPGTSGGGETQYF
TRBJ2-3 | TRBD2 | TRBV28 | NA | TGTGCCAGCAGTTTGTACTATTCTCCGGGACTAGACACAGATACGCAGTATTTT | CASSLYYSPGLDTDTQYF
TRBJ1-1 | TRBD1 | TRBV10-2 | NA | TGCGCCAGCAGGGACCAGACAGGGGGTTTTGCTTTCTTT | CASRDQTGGFAFF